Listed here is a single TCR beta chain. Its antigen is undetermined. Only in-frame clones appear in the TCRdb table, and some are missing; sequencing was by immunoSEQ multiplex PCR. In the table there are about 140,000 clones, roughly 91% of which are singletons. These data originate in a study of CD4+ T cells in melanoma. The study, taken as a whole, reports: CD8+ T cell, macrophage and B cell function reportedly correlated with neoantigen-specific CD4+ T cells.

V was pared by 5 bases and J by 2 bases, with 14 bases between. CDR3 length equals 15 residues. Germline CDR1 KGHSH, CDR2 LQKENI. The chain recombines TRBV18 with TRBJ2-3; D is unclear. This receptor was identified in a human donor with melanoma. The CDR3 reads CASSRNPASTDTQYF. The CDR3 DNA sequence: TGTGCCAGCTCAAGAAATCCGGCATCCACAGATACGCAGTATTTT.